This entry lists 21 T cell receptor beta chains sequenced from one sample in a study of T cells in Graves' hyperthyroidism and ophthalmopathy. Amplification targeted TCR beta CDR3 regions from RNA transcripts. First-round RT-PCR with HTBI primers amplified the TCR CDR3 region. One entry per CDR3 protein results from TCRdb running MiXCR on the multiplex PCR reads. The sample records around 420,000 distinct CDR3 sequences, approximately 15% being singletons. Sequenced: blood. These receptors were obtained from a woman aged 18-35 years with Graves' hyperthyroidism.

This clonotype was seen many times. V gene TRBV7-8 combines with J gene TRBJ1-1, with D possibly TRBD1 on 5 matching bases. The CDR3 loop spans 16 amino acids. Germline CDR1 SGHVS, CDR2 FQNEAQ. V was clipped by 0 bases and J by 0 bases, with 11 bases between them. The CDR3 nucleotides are TGTGCCAGCAGCTTAGCGAACGGGGGGGTGAACACTGAAGCTTTCTTT. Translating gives CASSLANGGVNTEAFF. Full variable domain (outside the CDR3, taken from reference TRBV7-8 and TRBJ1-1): GAGVSQSPRYKVAKRGQDVALRCDPISGHVSLFWYQQALGQGPEFLTYFQNEAQLDKSGLPSDRFFAERPEGSVSTLKIQRTQQEDSAVYLCASSLANGGVNTEAFFGQGTRLTVV.

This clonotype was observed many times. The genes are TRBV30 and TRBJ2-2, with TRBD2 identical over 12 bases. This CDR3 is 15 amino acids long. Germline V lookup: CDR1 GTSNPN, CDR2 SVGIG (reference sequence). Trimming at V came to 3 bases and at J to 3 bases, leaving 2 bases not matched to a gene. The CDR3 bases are TGTGCCTGGAGACTAGCGGGAGGTGACACCGGGGAGCTGTTTTTT. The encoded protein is CAWRLAGGDTGELFF. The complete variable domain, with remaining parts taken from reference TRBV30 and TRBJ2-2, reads SQTIHQWPATLVQPVGSPLSLECTVEGTSNPNLYWYRQAAGRGLQLLFYSVGIGQISSEVPQNLSASRPQDRQFILSSKKLLLSDSGFYLCAWRLAGGDTGELFFGEGSRLTVL.

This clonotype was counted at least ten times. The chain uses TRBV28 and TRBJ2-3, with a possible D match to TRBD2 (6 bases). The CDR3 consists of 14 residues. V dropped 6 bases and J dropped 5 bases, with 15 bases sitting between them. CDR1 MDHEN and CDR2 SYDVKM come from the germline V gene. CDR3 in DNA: TGTGCCAGCAGGGACGCGGGGCGGGGAGATACGCAGTATTTT. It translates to CASRDAGRGDTQYF.

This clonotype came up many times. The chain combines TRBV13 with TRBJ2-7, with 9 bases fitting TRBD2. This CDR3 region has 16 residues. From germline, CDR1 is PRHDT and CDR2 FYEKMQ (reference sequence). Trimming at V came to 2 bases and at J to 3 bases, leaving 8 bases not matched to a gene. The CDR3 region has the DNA TGTGCCAGCAGCTTACGGCGGGAGGGCCACTACTACGAGCAGTACTTC. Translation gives CASSLRREGHYYEQYF.

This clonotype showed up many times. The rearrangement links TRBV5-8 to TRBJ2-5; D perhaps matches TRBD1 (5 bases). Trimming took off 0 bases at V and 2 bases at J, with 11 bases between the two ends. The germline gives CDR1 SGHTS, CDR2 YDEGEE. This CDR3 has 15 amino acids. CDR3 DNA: TGTGCCAGCAGCTTGGGCTTAAAGGGGCAAGAGACCCAGTACTTC. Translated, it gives CASSLGLKGQETQYF.

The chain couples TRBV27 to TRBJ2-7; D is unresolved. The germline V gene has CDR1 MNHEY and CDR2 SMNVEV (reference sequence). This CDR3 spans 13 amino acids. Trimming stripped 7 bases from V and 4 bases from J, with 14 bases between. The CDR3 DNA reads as TGTGCCAGCAAGGGCTTATTGAAGTACGAGCAGTACTTC. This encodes CASKGLLKYEQYF.

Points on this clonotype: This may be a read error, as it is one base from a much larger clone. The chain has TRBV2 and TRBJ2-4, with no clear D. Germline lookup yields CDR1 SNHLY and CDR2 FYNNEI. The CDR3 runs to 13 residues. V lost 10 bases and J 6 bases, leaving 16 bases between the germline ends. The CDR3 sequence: CANNERVGNIQYF. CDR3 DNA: TGTGCCAACAACGAAAGAGTCGGAAACATTCAGTACTTC. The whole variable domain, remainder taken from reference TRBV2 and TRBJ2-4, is EPEVTQTPSHQVTQMGQEVILRCVPISNHLYFYWYRQILGQKVEFLVSFYNNEISEKSEIFDDQFSVERPDGSNFTLKIRSTKLEDSAMYFCANNERVGNIQYFGAGTRLSVL.

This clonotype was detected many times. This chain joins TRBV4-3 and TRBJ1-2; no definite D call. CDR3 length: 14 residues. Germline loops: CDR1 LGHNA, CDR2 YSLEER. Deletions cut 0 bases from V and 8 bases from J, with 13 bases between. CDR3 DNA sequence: TGCGCCAGCAGCCAAGATCATACGGGTTACGGCTACACCTTC. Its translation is CASSQDHTGYGYTF.

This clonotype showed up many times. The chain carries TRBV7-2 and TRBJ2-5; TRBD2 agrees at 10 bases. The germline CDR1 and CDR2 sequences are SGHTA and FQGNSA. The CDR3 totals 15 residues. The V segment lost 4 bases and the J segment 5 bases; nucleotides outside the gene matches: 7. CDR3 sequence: CASSSATSGWETQYF. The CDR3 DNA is TGTGCCAGCAGCTCAGCGACTAGCGGGTGGGAGACCCAGTACTTC.

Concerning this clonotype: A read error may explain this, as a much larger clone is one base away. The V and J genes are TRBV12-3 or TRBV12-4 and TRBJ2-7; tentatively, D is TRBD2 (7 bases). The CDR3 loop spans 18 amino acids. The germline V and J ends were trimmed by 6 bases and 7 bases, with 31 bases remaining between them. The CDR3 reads CASSLGGLAVSLGNEQYF. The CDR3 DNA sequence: TGTGCCAGCAGCCTAGGGGGGCTAGCGGTTTCACTAGGCAATGAGCAGTACTTC.

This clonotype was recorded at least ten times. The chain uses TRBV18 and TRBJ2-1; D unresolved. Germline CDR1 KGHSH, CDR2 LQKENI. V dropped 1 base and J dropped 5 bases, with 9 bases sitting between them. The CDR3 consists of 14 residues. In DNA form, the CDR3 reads TGTGCCAGCTCACCACGGGTTTCGAACAATGAGCAGTTCTTC. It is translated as CASSPRVSNNEQFF. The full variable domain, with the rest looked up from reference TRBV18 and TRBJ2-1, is NAGVMQNPRHLVRRRGQEARLRCSPMKGHSHVYWYRQLPEEGLKFMVYLQKENIIDESGMPKERFSAEFPKEGPSILRIQQVVRGDSAAYFCASSPRVSNNEQFFGPGTRLTVL.

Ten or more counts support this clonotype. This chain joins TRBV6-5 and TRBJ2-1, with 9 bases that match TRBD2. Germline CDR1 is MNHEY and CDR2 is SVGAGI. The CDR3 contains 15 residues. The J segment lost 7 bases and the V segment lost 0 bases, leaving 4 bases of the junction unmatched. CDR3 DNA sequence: TGTGCCAGCAGTTACTCGAATCTAGCGGGAAATGAGCAGTTCTTC. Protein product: CASSYSNLAGNEQFF.

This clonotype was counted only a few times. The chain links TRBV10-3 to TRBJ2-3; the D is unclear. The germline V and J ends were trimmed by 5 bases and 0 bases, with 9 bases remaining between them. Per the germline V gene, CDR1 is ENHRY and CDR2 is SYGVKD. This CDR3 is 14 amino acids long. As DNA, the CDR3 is TGTGCCATCAGTACGAGGCCCAGCACAGATACGCAGTATTTT. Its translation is CAISTRPSTDTQYF.

The CDR3 is CASSQGGLRGKNQPQHF. The CDR3 region has the DNA TGCGCCAGCAGCCAAGGTGGGCTCAGGGGGAAAAATCAGCCCCAGCATTTT. This sequence joins TRBV4-1 and TRBJ1-5, with TRBD1 identical over 7 bases. Germline V CDR1 and CDR2: MGHRA, YSYEKL. The CDR3 runs 17 residues. The V segment lost 1 base and the J segment 4 bases; nucleotides outside the gene matches: 10.

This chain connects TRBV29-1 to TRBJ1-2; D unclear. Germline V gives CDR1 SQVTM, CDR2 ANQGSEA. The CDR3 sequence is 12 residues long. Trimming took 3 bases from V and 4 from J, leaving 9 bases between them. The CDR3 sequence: CSVDSLSYGYTF. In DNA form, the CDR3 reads TGCAGCGTTGATTCTTTGTCCTATGGCTACACCTTC.

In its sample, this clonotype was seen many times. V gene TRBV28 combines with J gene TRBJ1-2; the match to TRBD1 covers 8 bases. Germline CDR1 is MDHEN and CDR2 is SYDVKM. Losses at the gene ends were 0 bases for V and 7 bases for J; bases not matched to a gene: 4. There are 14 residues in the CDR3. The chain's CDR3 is CASSLWTGDGGYTF. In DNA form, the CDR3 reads TGTGCCAGCAGTTTATGGACAGGGGATGGTGGCTACACCTTC.

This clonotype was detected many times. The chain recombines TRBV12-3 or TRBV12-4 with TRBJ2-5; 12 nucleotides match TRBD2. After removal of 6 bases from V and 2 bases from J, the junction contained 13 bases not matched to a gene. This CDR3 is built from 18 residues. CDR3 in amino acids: CASSHAVGTSGYQETQYF. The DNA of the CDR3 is TGTGCCAGCAGCCACGCCGTGGGGACTAGCGGGTATCAAGAGACCCAGTACTTC.

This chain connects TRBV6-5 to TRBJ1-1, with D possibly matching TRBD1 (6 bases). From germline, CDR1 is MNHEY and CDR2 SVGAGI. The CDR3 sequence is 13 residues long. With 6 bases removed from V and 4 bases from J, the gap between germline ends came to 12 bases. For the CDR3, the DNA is TGTGCCAGCAGGTACAGGGAGGTCACTGAAGCTTTCTTT. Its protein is CASRYREVTEAFF.

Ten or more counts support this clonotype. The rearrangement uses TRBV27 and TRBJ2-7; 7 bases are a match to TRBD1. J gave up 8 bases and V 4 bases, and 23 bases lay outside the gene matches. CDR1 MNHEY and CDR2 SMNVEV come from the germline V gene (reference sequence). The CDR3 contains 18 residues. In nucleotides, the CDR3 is TGTGCCAGCAGTTCCAACACTGCCGATAGCGACAGGGACGGTAAGCAGTACTTC. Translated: CASSSNTADSDRDGKQYF.

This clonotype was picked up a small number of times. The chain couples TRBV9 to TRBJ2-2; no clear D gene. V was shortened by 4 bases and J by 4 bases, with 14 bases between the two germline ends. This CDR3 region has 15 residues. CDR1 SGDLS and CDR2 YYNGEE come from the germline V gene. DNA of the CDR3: TGTGCCAGCAGCAAGTCCCCCTCGGGCACCGGGGAGCTGTTTTTT. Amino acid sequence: CASSKSPSGTGELFF.

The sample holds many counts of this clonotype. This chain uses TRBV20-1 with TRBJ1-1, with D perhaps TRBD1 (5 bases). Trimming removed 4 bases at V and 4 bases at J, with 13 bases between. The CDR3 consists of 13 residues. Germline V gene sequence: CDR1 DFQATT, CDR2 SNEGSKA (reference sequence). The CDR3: CSAKGVVITEAFF. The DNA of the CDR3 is TGCAGTGCTAAAGGGGTGGTTATCACTGAAGCTTTCTTT.